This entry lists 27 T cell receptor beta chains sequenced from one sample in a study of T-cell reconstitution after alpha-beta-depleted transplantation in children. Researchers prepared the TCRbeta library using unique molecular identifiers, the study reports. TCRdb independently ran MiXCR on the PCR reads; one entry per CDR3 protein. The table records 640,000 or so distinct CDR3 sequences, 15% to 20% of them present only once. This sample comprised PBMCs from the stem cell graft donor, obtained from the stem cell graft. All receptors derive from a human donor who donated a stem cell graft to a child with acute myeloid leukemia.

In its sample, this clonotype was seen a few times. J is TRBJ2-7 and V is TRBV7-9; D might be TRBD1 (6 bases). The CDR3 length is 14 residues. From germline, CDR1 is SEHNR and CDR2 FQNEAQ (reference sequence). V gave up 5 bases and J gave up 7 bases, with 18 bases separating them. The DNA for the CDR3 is TGTGCCAGCAGCGTACCACAGGGTTCCAAGGAGCAGTACTTC. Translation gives CASSVPQGSKEQYF.

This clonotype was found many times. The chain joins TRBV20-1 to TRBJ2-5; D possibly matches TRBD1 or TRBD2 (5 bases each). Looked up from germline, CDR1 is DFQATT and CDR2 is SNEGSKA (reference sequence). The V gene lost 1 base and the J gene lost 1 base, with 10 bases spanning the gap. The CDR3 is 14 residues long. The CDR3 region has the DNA TGCAGTGCTAGAGGCTCAGGGACCCAAGAGACCCAGTACTTC. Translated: CSARGSGTQETQYF.

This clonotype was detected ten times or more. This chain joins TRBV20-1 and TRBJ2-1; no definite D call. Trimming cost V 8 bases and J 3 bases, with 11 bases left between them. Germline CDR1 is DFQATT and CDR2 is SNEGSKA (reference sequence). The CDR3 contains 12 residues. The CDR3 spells CSHGLNYNEQFF. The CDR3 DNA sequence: TGCAGTCACGGGCTAAACTACAATGAGCAGTTCTTC.

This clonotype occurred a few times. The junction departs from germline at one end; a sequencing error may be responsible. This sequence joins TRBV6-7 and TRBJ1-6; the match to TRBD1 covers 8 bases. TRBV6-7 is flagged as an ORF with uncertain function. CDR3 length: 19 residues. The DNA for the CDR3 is TGTACCAGCAGGTCCTCGACAGGGGCTCACTCCTTTTCCAATTCACCCCTCCACTTT. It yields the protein CTSRSSTGAHSFSNSPLHF.

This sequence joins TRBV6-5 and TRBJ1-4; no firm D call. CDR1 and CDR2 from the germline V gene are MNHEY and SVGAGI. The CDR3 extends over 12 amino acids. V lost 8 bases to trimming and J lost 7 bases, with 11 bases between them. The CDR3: CASARSGEKLFF. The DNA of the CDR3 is TGTGCCAGCGCGCGCAGCGGTGAAAAACTGTTTTTT.

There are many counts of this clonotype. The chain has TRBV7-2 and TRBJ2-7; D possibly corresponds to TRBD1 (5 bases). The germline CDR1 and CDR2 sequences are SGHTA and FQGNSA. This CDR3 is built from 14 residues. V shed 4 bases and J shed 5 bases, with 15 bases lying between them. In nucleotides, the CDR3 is TGTGCCAGCAGCTCAAGGGGTAGCACCCACGAGCAGTACTTC. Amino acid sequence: CASSSRGSTHEQYF.

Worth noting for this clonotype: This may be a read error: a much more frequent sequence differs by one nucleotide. The CDR3 coding sequence is TGCAGCGTTGGATTAAGACAGGCGGCCTACGAGCAGTACTTC. Residues: CSVGLRQAAYEQYF. The chain combines TRBV29-1 with TRBJ2-7; tentative D call: TRBD1 (6 bases). There are 14 residues in the CDR3. V was shortened by 4 bases and J by 2 bases, with 15 bases between the two germline ends. Germline V gene data show CDR1 as SQVTM and CDR2 as ANQGSEA.

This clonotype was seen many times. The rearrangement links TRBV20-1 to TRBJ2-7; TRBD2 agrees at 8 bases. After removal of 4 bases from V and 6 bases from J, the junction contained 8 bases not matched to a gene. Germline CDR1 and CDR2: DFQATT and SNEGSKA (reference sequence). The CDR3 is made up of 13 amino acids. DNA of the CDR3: TGCAGTGCTATACCGGGACTAGTTAGCGAGCAGTACTTC. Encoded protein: CSAIPGLVSEQYF.

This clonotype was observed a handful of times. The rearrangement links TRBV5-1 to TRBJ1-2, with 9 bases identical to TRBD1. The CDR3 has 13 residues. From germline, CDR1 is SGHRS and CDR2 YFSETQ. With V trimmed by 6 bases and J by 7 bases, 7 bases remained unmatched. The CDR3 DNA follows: TGCGCCAGCACCGGGACAGGGCGGGGTGGCTACACCTTC. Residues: CASTGTGRGGYTF.

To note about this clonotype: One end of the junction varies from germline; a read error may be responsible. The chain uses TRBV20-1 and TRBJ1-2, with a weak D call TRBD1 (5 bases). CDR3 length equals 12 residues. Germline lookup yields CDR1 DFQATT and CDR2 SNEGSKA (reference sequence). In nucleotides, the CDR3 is TGCAGTGCGAGTAGGCAAAACAGGTCCCCCGCCTTC. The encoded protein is CSASRQNRSPAF.

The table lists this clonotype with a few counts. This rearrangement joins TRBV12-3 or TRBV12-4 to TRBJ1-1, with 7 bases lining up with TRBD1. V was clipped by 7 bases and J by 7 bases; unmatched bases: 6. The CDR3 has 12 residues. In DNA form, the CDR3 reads TGTGCCAGCACCGCAGGGGGGTTTGAAGCTTTCTTT. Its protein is CASTAGGFEAFF.

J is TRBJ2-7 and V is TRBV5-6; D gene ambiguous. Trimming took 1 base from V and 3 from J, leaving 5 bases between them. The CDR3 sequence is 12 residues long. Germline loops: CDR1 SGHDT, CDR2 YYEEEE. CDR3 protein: CASSLTNYEQYV. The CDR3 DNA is TGTGCCAGCAGCTTGACAAACTACGAGCAGTACGTC.

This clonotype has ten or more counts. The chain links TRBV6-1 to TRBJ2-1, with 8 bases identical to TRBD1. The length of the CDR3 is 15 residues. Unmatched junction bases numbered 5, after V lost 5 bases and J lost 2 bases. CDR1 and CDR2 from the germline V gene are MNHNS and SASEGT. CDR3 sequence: CASSPRGQTYNEQFF. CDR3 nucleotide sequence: TGTGCCAGCAGTCCCAGGGGGCAGACCTACAATGAGCAGTTCTTC.

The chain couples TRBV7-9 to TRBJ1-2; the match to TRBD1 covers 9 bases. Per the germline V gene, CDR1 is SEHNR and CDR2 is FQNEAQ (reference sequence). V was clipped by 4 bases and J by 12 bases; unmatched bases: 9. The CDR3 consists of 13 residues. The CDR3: CASSSDRGTSHTF. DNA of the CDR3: TGTGCCAGCAGCTCGGACAGGGGAACTTCTCACACCTTC.

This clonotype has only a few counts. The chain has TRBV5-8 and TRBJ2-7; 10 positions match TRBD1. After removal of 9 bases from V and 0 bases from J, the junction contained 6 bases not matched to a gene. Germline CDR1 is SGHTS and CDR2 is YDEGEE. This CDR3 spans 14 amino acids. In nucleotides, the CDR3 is TGTGCCACCGCGGACAGGGGGAGCTCCTACGAGCAGTACTTC. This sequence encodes CATADRGSSYEQYF. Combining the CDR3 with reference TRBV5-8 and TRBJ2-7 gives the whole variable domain EAGVTQSPTHLIKTRGQQATLRCSPISGHTSVYWYQQALGLGLQFLLWYDEGEERNRGNFPPRFSGRQFPNYSSELNVNALELEDSALYLCATADRGSSYEQYFGPGTRLTVT.

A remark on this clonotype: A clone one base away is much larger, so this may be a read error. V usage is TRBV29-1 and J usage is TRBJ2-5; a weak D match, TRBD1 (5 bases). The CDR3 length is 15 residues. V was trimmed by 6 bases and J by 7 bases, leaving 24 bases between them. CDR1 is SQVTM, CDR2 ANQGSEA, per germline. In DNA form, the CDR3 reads TGCAGCGTCCCACCACGATCGACAGAAAGAATGACCCAGTACTTC. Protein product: CSVPPRSTERMTQYF.

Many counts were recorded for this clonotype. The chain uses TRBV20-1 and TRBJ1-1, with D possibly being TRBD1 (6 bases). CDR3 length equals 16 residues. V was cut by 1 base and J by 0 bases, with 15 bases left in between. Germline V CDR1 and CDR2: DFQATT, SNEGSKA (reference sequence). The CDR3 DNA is TGCAGTGCTAGAGCCCGGGGGGGGGCCTTGAACACTGAAGCTTTCTTT. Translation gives CSARARGGALNTEAFF.

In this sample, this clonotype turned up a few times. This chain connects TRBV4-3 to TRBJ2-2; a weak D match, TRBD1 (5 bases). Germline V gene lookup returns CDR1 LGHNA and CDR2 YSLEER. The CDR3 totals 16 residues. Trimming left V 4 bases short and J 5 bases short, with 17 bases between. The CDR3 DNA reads TGCGCCAGCAGCCGTTCCCGACAGACCTTGACCGGGGAGCTGTTTTTT. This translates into CASSRSRQTLTGELFF.

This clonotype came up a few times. The CDR3 loop reads CASSFPGLNQPQHF. The CDR3 bases are TGTGCCAGCAGCTTCCCCGGTCTCAATCAGCCCCAGCATTTT. The genes are TRBV7-9 and TRBJ1-5; no clear D. V was cut by 3 bases and J by 3 bases, with 9 bases left in between. The germline V gene encodes CDR1 SEHNR and CDR2 FQNEAQ (reference sequence). CDR3 size: 14 residues.

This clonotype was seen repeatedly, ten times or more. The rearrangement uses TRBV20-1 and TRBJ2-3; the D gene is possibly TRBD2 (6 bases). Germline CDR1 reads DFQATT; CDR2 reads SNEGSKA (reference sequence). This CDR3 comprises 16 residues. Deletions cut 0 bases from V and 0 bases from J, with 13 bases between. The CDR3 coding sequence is TGCAGTGCTAGAGATCGATCGGGACTCAGCACAGATACGCAGTATTTT. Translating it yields CSARDRSGLSTDTQYF.

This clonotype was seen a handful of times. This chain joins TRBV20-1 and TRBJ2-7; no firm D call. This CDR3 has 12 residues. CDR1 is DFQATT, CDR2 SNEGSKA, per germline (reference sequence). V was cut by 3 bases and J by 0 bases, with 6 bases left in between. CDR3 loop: CSASQTSYEQYF. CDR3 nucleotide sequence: TGCAGTGCTAGCCAGACCTCCTACGAGCAGTACTTC.

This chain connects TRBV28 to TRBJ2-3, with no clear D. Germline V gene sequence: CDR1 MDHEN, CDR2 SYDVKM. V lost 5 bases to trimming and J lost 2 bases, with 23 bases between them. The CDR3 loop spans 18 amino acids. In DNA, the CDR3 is TGTGCCAGCAGTCTAGAGGCTAGTGGGCAGATAGTCACAGATACGCAGTATTTT. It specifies CASSLEASGQIVTDTQYF.

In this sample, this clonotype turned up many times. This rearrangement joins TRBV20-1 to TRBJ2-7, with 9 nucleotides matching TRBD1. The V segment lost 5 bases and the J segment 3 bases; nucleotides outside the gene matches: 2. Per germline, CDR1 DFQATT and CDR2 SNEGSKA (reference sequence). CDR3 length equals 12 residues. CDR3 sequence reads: CSAPGQGYEQYV. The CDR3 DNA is TGCAGTGCTCCGGGACAGGGCTACGAGCAGTACGTC.

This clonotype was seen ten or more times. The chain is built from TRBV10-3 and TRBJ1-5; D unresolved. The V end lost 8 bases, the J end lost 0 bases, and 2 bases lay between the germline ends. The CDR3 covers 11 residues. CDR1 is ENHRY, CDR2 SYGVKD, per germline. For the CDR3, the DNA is TGTGCCATCCGTAGCAATCAGCCCCAGCATTTT. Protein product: CAIRSNQPQHF.

CDR3 sequence (DNA): TGTGCCAGCAGTTACGGTCCGTTGGGGGAAAGGTACGAGCAGTACGTC. Amino acids: CASSYGPLGERYEQYV. This chain links TRBV6-2 or TRBV6-3 with TRBJ2-7; D possibly uses TRBD1 or TRBD2 (5 bases each). This CDR3 spans 16 amino acids. The V end was cut by 2 bases, the J end by 4 bases, with 18 bases between. CDR1 is MNHEY, CDR2 SVGEGT, per germline.

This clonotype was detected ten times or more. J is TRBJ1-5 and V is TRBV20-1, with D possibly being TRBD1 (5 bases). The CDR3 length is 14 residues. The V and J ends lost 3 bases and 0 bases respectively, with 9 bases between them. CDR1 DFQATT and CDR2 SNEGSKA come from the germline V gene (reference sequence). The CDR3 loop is CSARTDDSNQPQHF. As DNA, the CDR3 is TGCAGTGCTAGGACAGACGATAGCAATCAGCCCCAGCATTTT.

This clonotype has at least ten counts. The CDR3 bases are TGTGCCACCAGCCTGGGGGACAGCGGAAAAGAGACCCAGTACTTC. Translating gives CATSLGDSGKETQYF. The chain joins TRBV24-1 to TRBJ2-5, with 7 positions matching TRBD1. V shed 7 bases, J shed 3 bases, and the junction held 10 bases outside the gene matches. Germline V gene data show CDR1 as KGHDR and CDR2 as SFDVKD. The CDR3 length is 15 residues.